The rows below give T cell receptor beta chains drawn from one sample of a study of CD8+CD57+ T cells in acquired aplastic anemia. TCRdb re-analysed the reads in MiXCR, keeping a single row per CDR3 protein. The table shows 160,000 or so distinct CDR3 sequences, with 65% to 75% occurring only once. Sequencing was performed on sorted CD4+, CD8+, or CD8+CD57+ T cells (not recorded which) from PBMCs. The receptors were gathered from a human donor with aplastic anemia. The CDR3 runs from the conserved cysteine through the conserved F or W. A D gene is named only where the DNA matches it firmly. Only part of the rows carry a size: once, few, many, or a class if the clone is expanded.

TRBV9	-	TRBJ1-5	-	CASSVGLSSNQPQHF	TGTGCCAGCAGCGTAGGCTTGTCTAGCAATCAGCCCCAGCATTTT
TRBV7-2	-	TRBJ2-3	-	CASSFGQSDTQYF	TGTGCCAGCAGCTTTGGACAGTCAGATACGCAGTATTTT
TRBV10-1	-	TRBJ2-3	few	CASSESRQGNTDTQYF	TGCGCCAGCAGTGAGTCGCGGCAGGGAAACACAGATACGCAGTATTTT
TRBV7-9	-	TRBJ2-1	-	CASTSYNEQFF	TGTGCCAGCACCTCGTACAATGAGCAGTTCTTC
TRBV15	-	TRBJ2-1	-	CATSRDPGRFNEQFF	TGTGCCACCAGCAGAGATCCGGGCAGATTCAATGAGCAGTTCTTC
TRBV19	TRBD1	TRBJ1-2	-	CASTLTGTNYGYTF	TGTGCCAGTACCTTGACAGGGACGAACTATGGCTACACCTTC
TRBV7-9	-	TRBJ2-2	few	CASSLIGATGELFF	TGTGCCAGCAGCTTAATAGGTGCGACCGGGGAGCTGTTTTTT
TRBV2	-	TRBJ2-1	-	CASSGVGNNEQFF	TGTGCCAGCAGCGGGGTTGGGAACAATGAGCAGTTCTTC
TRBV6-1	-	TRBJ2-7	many	CASSDGGEFHEQYF	TGTGCCAGCAGTGATGGCGGGGAGTTCCACGAGCAGTACTTC
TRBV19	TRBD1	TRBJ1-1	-	CASSIGTGGFNTEAFF	TGTGCCAGTAGTATAGGGACAGGGGGCTTCAACACTGAAGCTTTCTTT
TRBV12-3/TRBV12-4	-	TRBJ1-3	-	CASSLVDSDAWGNTIYF	TGTGCCAGCAGTTTAGTGGATAGCGACGCATGGGGTAACACCATATATTTT
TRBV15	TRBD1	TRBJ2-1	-	CATSNLQGAPRYNEQFF	TGTGCCACCAGCAACCTACAGGGGGCGCCTCGGTACAATGAGCAGTTCTTC
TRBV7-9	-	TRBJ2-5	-	CASSFRGRGTQYF	TGTGCCAGCAGCTTTCGGGGAAGAGGGACCCAGTACTTC
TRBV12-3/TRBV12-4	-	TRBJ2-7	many	CASTHGGGRYEQYF	TGTGCCAGCACCCACGGGGGCGGGAGATACGAGCAGTACTTC
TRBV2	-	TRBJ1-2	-	CASRDPSSSYGYTF	TGTGCCAGCCGGGACCCATCTTCCAGCTATGGCTACACCTTC
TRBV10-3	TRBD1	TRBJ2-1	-	CATLRDRGAYNEQFF	TGTGCCACGCTCCGGGACAGGGGGGCCTACAATGAGCAGTTCTTC
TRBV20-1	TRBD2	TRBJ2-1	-	CSASERLAYNEQFF	TGCAGTGCTAGTGAGAGACTAGCATACAATGAGCAGTTCTTC
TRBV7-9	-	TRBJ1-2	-	CASSLDRAIYGYTF	TGTGCCAGCAGCTTGGATAGGGCGATTTACGGCTACACCTTC
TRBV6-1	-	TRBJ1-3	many	CASSHDRTSGNTIYF	TGTGCCAGCAGCCACGACAGAACTTCTGGAAACACCATATATTTT
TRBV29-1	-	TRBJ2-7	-	CSVGGAGEQYF	TGCAGCGTAGGGGGAGCCGGCGAGCAGTACTTC
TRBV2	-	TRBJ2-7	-	CASNLPGPSYEQYF	TGTGCCAGCAATCTTCCGGGACCATCCTACGAGCAGTACTTC
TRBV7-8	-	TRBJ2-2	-	CASSSKTGSNTGELFF	TGTGCCAGCAGCTCCAAGACAGGATCGAACACCGGGGAGCTGTTTTTT
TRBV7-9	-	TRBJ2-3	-	CASSLGSGSTDTQYF	TGTGCCAGCAGCTTAGGAAGCGGTAGCACAGATACGCAGTATTTT
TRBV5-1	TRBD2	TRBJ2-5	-	CASSLGLASQETQYF	TGCGCCAGCAGCTTGGGACTAGCGTCACAAGAGACCCAGTACTTC
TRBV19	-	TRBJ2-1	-	CASSMGLGQQFF	TGTGCCAGTAGTATGGGACTTGGTCAGCAGTTCTTC
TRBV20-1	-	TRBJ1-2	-	CSANTENYGYTF	TGCAGTGCTAATACAGAGAACTATGGCTACACCTTC
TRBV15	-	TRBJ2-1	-	CATSRDTDDEQFF	TGTGCCACCAGCAGAGATACGGATGATGAGCAGTTCTTC